This is a list of T cell receptor beta chains from one sample in a study of beta chain features in type 1 diabetes. The method was immunoSEQ multiplex PCR; TCRdb's version includes in-frame clones alone and lacks a portion of them. The profile shows about 360,000 clones, around 12% of them singletons. Sequencing input: naive CD4+ T cells from blood. These receptors came from a man aged 18 to 30 in good health. The CDR3 runs from the conserved cysteine through the conserved F or W. The order of the fields is J gene, V gene, clone size, CDR3 protein. For some rows the clone size is stated as once, few or many, or as a class when expanded; others skip it.

J gene: TRBJ2-7
V gene: TRBV7-3
clone size: few
CDR3 protein: CASSSGLAGYEQYF

J gene: TRBJ2-5
V gene: TRBV11-1
clone size: -
CDR3 protein: CASSPGLAGGETQYF

J gene: TRBJ2-5
V gene: TRBV21-1
clone size: -
CDR3 protein: CASSSSETQYF

J gene: TRBJ2-7
V gene: TRBV10-3
clone size: -
CDR3 protein: CAIMSGGDEQYF

J gene: TRBJ2-5
V gene: TRBV5-1
clone size: few
CDR3 protein: CASSLQGRGETQYF

J gene: TRBJ1-3
V gene: TRBV28
clone size: -
CDR3 protein: CASTIISDSSGNTIYF

J gene: TRBJ2-3
V gene: TRBV29-1
clone size: many
CDR3 protein: CSVSGRNTDTQYF

J gene: TRBJ1-1
V gene: TRBV29-1
clone size: -
CDR3 protein: CSVGTSTEASF

J gene: TRBJ1-2
V gene: TRBV4-3
clone size: few
CDR3 protein: CASSQTGGQGYTF

J gene: TRBJ1-5
V gene: TRBV19
clone size: few
CDR3 protein: CASSMSMRYQPQHF

J gene: TRBJ2-5
V gene: TRBV6-1
clone size: few
CDR3 protein: CASSVRATRQETQYF

J gene: TRBJ2-3
V gene: TRBV7-6
clone size: few
CDR3 protein: CASSLGSGSSTDTQYF

J gene: TRBJ2-4
V gene: TRBV7-8
clone size: -
CDR3 protein: CASSNHGFGVRDDKNIQYF

J gene: TRBJ2-7
V gene: TRBV7-9
clone size: few
CDR3 protein: CASSLGGGPSEQYF

J gene: TRBJ2-1
V gene: TRBV6-5
clone size: -
CDR3 protein: CASSFSGRAYNEQFF

J gene: TRBJ2-3
V gene: TRBV6-6
clone size: -
CDR3 protein: CASSPARGTSTDTQYF

J gene: TRBJ2-3
V gene: TRBV30
clone size: few
CDR3 protein: CAWSVISGGADTQYF

J gene: TRBJ2-5
V gene: TRBV28
clone size: few
CDR3 protein: CASSRQGARETQYF

J gene: TRBJ2-7
V gene: TRBV5-4
clone size: -
CDR3 protein: CASSLDATPAYEQYF

J gene: -
V gene: TRBV18
clone size: -
CDR3 protein: CASSPPGQVRYEQYF

J gene: TRBJ2-7
V gene: TRBV7-8
clone size: few
CDR3 protein: CASSTVYEQYF

J gene: TRBJ2-2
V gene: TRBV11-2
clone size: -
CDR3 protein: CASSFRVTSWGELFF

J gene: TRBJ1-1
V gene: TRBV10-3
clone size: -
CDR3 protein: CAISESQNTEAFF

J gene: TRBJ2-2
V gene: TRBV30
clone size: -
CDR3 protein: CAWRTSGNTGELFF

J gene: TRBJ1-3
V gene: TRBV4-2
clone size: -
CDR3 protein: CASSQVTRGSGNTIYF

J gene: TRBJ1-1
V gene: TRBV30
clone size: few
CDR3 protein: CAWSGRGTGTEAFF

J gene: TRBJ1-2
V gene: TRBV9
clone size: -
CDR3 protein: CASSLQDGREGYTF

J gene: TRBJ2-7
V gene: TRBV10-3
clone size: few
CDR3 protein: CAISVSGTGDEQYF

J gene: TRBJ2-7
V gene: TRBV6-5
clone size: -
CDR3 protein: CASSSPGQGTYEQYF